This T cell receptor (beta chain) was identified during a study of blood T cells in healthy people across ages. With a J-beta primer mix and a sample-barcoded 5' primer, a second PCR ran roughly 6 to 11 cycles. Using its own MiXCR run on the 5' RACE reads, TCRdb lists one record per CDR3 protein. Of 730,000 or so distinct CDR3 sequences in the sample, around 41% were seen once. This CDR3 is built from 13 residues. V lost 10 bases and J lost 7, with 19 bases in between. This sequence originates from an older man in good health. Sequenced sample: blood. The V call is TRBV12-3 or TRBV12-4, the J call TRBJ1-1; tentatively, D is TRBD1 (6 bases). The CDR3 nucleotides are TGTGCCATTAGGGACACAACAAGGGTTGAAGCTTTCTTT. This codes for CAIRDTTRVEAFF.